The sequence of this TCR beta chain was determined in a study of shared clonotypes between healthy human individuals. Across the study: Three CD4 naive, three CD4 memory, two CD8 naive and one CD8 memory plate were used per donor.

Per the germline V gene, CDR1 is ENHRY and CDR2 is SYGVKD. Trimming shortened V by 2 bases and J by 7 bases, and 11 bases separated the two germline ends. The CDR3 sequence is 13 residues long. Each PCR replicate from the sorted subsets contained about 210 ng DNA, which is about 30,000 T cell genomes. This table comes from immunoSEQ multiplex PCR, and its TCRdb copy is limited to in-frame clones, with some not included. Among approximately 1,000,000 clones listed, 78% were seen once. The source is a young man in good health. Some clones in this sample may be carry-over from other donors' samples. The sequencing input was memory CD4+ T cells from PBMCs. The subset was: CD45RA-negative fraction. The chain recombines TRBV10-3 with TRBJ2-5; D not certain. CDR3 region: CAISEADPRTQYF. The CDR3 DNA reads TGTGCCATCAGTGAGGCCGATCCCAGGACCCAGTACTTC.